This entry describes one TCR beta chain. The antigen remains undetermined. Here immunoSEQ multiplex PCR was the method, and the copy in TCRdb shows in-frame clones only, minus some. The repertoire holds some 1.5 million clones, with 95% to 99% as singletons. Germline V gives CDR1 SNHLY, CDR2 FYNNEI. V was clipped by 6 bases and J by 6 bases, with 8 bases between them. This CDR3 comprises 11 residues. This record comes from a study of shared clonotypes between healthy human individuals. Whole-study results and caveats: Unshared clonotypes carried lower generation probabilities than those common to all four donors.

The sequence came from a man between 25 and 39 years old in good health. The chain has TRBV2 and TRBJ1-2; D is possibly TRBD1 (5 bases). Sequencing was done on a sample of naive CD4+ T cells sorted from blood. As for subset: CD45RA+ positively selected. The CDR3 sequence: CASSRDHGYTF. In DNA form, the CDR3 reads TGTGCCAGCAGCAGGGATCATGGCTACACCTTC.